Below are 26 T cell receptor beta chains sequenced from a single sample in a study of neurological immune-mediated disorders. Each CDR3 protein is one row after TCRdb ran MiXCR on the 5' RACE reads. The sample includes 100,000 or so distinct CDR3 sequences, roughly 3.5% of them seen just once. The sequenced material came from PBMCs. The receptors were sampled from a woman aged 18-30 years with multiple sclerosis.

This clonotype was counted ten times or more. CDR3 sequence (DNA): TGTGCCAGCAGCCAAGAATGGGGATCCGGAAACACCATATATTTT. Translating it yields CASSQEWGSGNTIYF. V gene TRBV3-1 combines with J gene TRBJ1-3; the D is unclear. V was cut by 0 bases and J by 4 bases, with 10 bases left in between. In germline, CDR1 is LGHDT, CDR2 YNNKEL (reference sequence). The CDR3 is 15 amino acids.

The chain carries TRBV29-1 and TRBJ2-1; D is perhaps TRBD1 (5 bases). Germline V gene data show CDR1 as SQVTM and CDR2 as ANQGSEA. With 6 bases removed from V and 7 bases from J, the gap between germline ends came to 13 bases. This CDR3 is built from 12 residues. CDR3 protein: CSVAQTGNEQFF. CDR3 in DNA: TGCAGCGTCGCGCAAACAGGTAATGAGCAGTTCTTC.

This clonotype was seen at least ten times. The chain has TRBV6-2 or TRBV6-3 and TRBJ2-2; 7 nucleotides line up with TRBD1. The CDR3 sequence is 15 residues long. The germline V gene encodes CDR1 MNHEY and CDR2 SVGEGT. V shed 6 bases and J 0 bases; nucleotides not matched to a gene: 4. CDR3 sequence reads: CASRRRGSNTGELFF. Here the CDR3 DNA reads TGTGCCAGCAGACGCAGGGGGTCGAACACCGGGGAGCTGTTTTTT.

At least ten counts were recorded for this clonotype. CDR3 nucleotides: TGTGCCAGCAGCTCAGGGACAGGGGGTCGCACAGATACGCAGTATTTT. It encodes CASSSGTGGRTDTQYF. This chain joins TRBV7-2 and TRBJ2-3; 11 nucleotides line up with TRBD1. V was pared by 4 bases and J by 1 base, with 4 bases of the junction left unmatched. This CDR3 is built from 16 residues. Germline CDR1 is SGHTA and CDR2 is FQGNSA.

This clonotype was seen ten or more times. The chain carries TRBV27 and TRBJ2-1, with D possibly being TRBD2 (6 bases). CDR3 size: 14 residues. Germline V gene sequence: CDR1 MNHEY, CDR2 SMNVEV (reference sequence). The V gene lost 7 bases and the J gene lost 7 bases, with 17 bases spanning the gap. The CDR3 is CASTSAPGVNEQFF. DNA for the CDR3: TGTGCCAGCACCTCCGCCCCGGGGGTAAATGAGCAGTTCTTC.

This clonotype was seen ten or more times. The chain recombines TRBV20-1 with TRBJ1-2, with D unclear. The CDR3 covers 14 residues. V lost 6 bases, J lost 5 bases, and 19 bases lay in between. The germline CDR1 and CDR2 sequences are DFQATT and SNEGSKA (reference sequence). This chain's CDR3 is CSAPPSVAGYGYTF. The CDR3 coding sequence is TGCAGTGCCCCCCCTTCGGTGGCTGGGTATGGCTACACCTTC.

This clonotype turned up a few times. One end of the junction varies from germline; a read error may be responsible. The gene calls are TRBV6-1 and TRBJ1-5; D remains unclear. Germline-derived CDR1 and CDR2 are MNHNS and SASEGT. The CDR3 length is 15 residues. The DNA of the CDR3 is TGTGCCAGCAGTGAACAGCCCTATAGCAATCAGACCCAGAATTTT. Amino acids: CASSEQPYSNQTQNF.

This clonotype occurred many times. V gene TRBV7-2 combines with J gene TRBJ1-4, with D possibly TRBD1 on 5 matching bases. In germline, CDR1 is SGHTA, CDR2 FQGNSA. The CDR3 extends over 14 amino acids. V lost 4 bases to trimming and J lost 4 bases, with 10 bases between them. This chain's CDR3 is CASSSRGDNEKLFF. CDR3 DNA sequence: TGTGCCAGCAGCTCCCGGGGGGATAATGAAAAACTGTTTTTT.

Many counts were recorded for this clonotype. V usage is TRBV6-1 and J usage is TRBJ1-5; the D gene is possibly TRBD1 (5 bases). Trimming pared 10 bases from V and 0 bases from J, leaving 13 bases between. CDR3 length: 14 residues. Germline V gene sequence: CDR1 MNHNS, CDR2 SASEGT. The DNA for the CDR3 is TGTGCCACCATTGGGGGATTTAGCAATCAGCCCCAGCATTTT. This sequence encodes CATIGGFSNQPQHF.

This clonotype was seen at least ten times. The J gene is TRBJ1-6, the V gene TRBV20-1; weak D call: TRBD1 (5 bases). Germline lookup yields CDR1 DFQATT and CDR2 SNEGSKA (reference sequence). Trimming removed 7 bases at V and 2 bases at J, with 9 bases between. This CDR3 contains 13 residues. Here the CDR3 reads CSVRDPYNSPLHF. Here the CDR3 DNA reads TGCAGTGTGCGGGACCCCTATAATTCACCCCTCCACTTT.

This clonotype was seen many times. This sequence joins TRBV15 and TRBJ1-6; TRBD1 might be the D (6 bases). The V gene's germline CDR1 is LNHNV and CDR2 YYDKDF (reference sequence). V dropped 0 bases and J dropped 9 bases, with 12 bases sitting between them. CDR3 size: 15 residues. The CDR3: CATSRDPRGASPLHF. DNA of the CDR3: TGTGCCACCAGCAGAGATCCCCGGGGGGCTTCACCCCTCCACTTT.

This clonotype appeared many times. The chain is built from TRBV18 and TRBJ2-7; unclear D gene. In germline, CDR1 is KGHSH, CDR2 LQKENI. Trimming pared 0 bases from V and 7 bases from J, leaving 10 bases between. This CDR3 is built from 13 residues. CDR3 loop: CASSPPGSLEQYF. As DNA, the CDR3 is TGTGCCAGCTCACCACCGGGAAGCCTGGAGCAGTACTTC.

This clonotype was counted many times. The chain recombines TRBV10-2 with TRBJ2-3, with 9 bases that match TRBD2. From germline, CDR1 is WSHSY and CDR2 SAAADI. The CDR3 covers 16 residues. After removal of 4 bases from V and 3 bases from J, the junction contained 8 bases not matched to a gene. CDR3 region: CASSGLAGTGTDTQYF. Here the CDR3 DNA reads TGCGCCAGCAGTGGCCTAGCGGGGACGGGGACAGATACGCAGTATTTT.

This clonotype has ten or more counts. J is TRBJ2-3 and V is TRBV5-5, with D perhaps assigned TRBD1 or TRBD2 (5 bases each). The germline CDR1 and CDR2 sequences are SGHKS and YYEKEE (reference sequence). V lost 2 bases and J lost 2, with 15 bases in between. CDR3 length: 16 residues. CDR3 sequence (DNA): TGTGCCAGCAGCTTAACTTATAGAGGGGTCACAGATACGCAGTATTTT. It specifies CASSLTYRGVTDTQYF.

This clonotype was detected ten times or more. V and J are TRBV20-1 and TRBJ1-2; D is undetermined. CDR3 length equals 12 residues. The V end lost 2 bases, the J end lost 2 bases, and 6 bases lay between the germline ends. Germline assignment: CDR1 DFQATT and CDR2 SNEGSKA (reference sequence). This CDR3 is CSARLPNYGYTF. The CDR3 nucleotides read TGCAGTGCTAGATTACCAAACTATGGCTACACCTTC.

This clonotype has a count of ten or more. The J gene is TRBJ2-2, the V gene TRBV5-1; D is uncertain. V lost 0 bases and J lost 4, with 7 bases in between. The CDR3 runs 14 residues. The germline CDR1 and CDR2 sequences are SGHRS and YFSETQ. The CDR3 sequence: CASSLGGSTGELFF. In DNA, the CDR3 is TGCGCCAGCAGCTTGGGGGGTTCCACCGGGGAGCTGTTTTTT.

This clonotype was observed at least ten times. The J gene is TRBJ2-7, the V gene TRBV20-1; D uncertain. CDR1 is DFQATT, CDR2 SNEGSKA, per germline (reference sequence). This CDR3 comprises 11 residues. V was clipped by 0 bases and J by 3 bases, with 3 bases between them. The CDR3 nucleotides are TGCAGTGCTAGAGAGGGCTACGAGCAGTACTTC. It specifies CSAREGYEQYF.

This clonotype was found many times. The J gene is TRBJ2-1, the V gene TRBV15, with 10 bases aligning to TRBD2. Germline lookup yields CDR1 LNHNV and CDR2 YYDKDF (reference sequence). J was trimmed by 4 bases and V by 0 bases; bases with no gene match: 6. CDR3 length: 17 residues. The CDR3 bases are TGTGCCACCAGCAGAGATCAGATAGCGGGGGGTTACAATGAGCAGTTCTTC. This translates into CATSRDQIAGGYNEQFF.

This clonotype was found many times. The chain carries TRBV12-3 or TRBV12-4 and TRBJ1-3, with D maybe TRBD1 (6 bases). CDR3 length: 15 amino acids. The ends were cut back, 6 bases at V and 4 bases at J, with 16 bases in the middle. The CDR3 DNA follows: TGTGCCAGCAGCTTTTTCCGGACAGTCGGAAACACCATATATTTT. This encodes CASSFFRTVGNTIYF.

In its sample, this clonotype was seen many times. The rearrangement uses TRBV9 and TRBJ2-5, with TRBD2 matching over 8 bases. This CDR3 is built from 13 residues. Germline CDR1 SGDLS, CDR2 YYNGEE. Germline trimming cut 4 bases from V and 7 bases from J; bases unmatched to any gene: 6. The CDR3 sequence: CASSPGLGGTQYF. CDR3 nucleotides: TGTGCCAGCAGCCCGGGACTAGGGGGGACCCAGTACTTC.

The table lists this clonotype with many counts. The chain links TRBV9 to TRBJ2-1; D is ambiguous. V gave up 0 bases and J gave up 2 bases, with 15 bases separating them. CDR1 SGDLS and CDR2 YYNGEE come from the germline V gene. This CDR3 is 17 amino acids long. In DNA form, the CDR3 reads TGTGCCAGCAGCGTAGAGTCAGTTGGGTCCCCCTACAATGAGCAGTTCTTC. This sequence encodes CASSVESVGSPYNEQFF.

The genes are TRBV18 and TRBJ1-1; 8 bases are a match to TRBD1. This CDR3 is built from 14 residues. The germline CDR1 and CDR2 sequences are KGHSH and LQKENI. V trimming: 4 bases; J trimming: 1 base; junction bases outside the gene matches: 2. The CDR3 nucleotides are TGTGCCAGCTCACAGGGACAGGAGAACACTGAAGCTTTCTTT. Protein product: CASSQGQENTEAFF.

This clonotype came up many times. J is TRBJ1-5 and V is TRBV7-2; D may be TRBD1 (5 bases). Per the germline V gene, CDR1 is SGHTA and CDR2 is FQGNSA. CDR3 size: 16 residues. V lost 4 bases to trimming and J lost 0 bases, with 13 bases between them. This CDR3 reads CASSSGPFYSNQPQHF. CDR3 nucleotides: TGTGCCAGCAGCTCGGGACCTTTTTATAGCAATCAGCCCCAGCATTTT.

In its sample, this clonotype was seen many times. This chain connects TRBV6-1 to TRBJ2-3, with D unclear. The germline V and J ends were trimmed by 6 bases and 6 bases, with 7 bases remaining between them. The CDR3 sequence is 11 residues long. The germline V gene has CDR1 MNHNS and CDR2 SASEGT. The CDR3 here is CASRVYDTQYF. The CDR3 DNA is TGTGCCAGCAGGGTGTACGATACGCAGTATTTT.

J is TRBJ2-5 and V is TRBV21-1. TRBV21-1 constitutes a pseudogene. CDR3 length equals 14 residues. Written as DNA, the CDR3 is TGTGCCAGCAGCAAAGAGGAACAACAAGAGACCCAGTACTTC. Amino acids: CASSKEEQQETQYF.

This clonotype was observed at least ten times. The chain carries TRBV24-1 and TRBJ2-2, with a weak D call TRBD1 (6 bases). Trimming took 2 bases from V and 3 from J, leaving 12 bases between them. The CDR3 contains 16 residues. Germline CDR1 and CDR2: KGHDR and SFDVKD. CDR3 nucleotide sequence: TGTGCCACCAGTGATTCAGGGGTTTCCCACACCGGGGAGCTGTTTTTT. It is translated as CATSDSGVSHTGELFF.